The T cell receptor beta chain under discussion was sequenced for a study of T cells expressing NK-cell markers. Study-wide context: HCMV seropositivity marked seven of the eight sequenced donors; one was seronegative. Study-level findings and limits: In five to seven donors, dominant CD3+CD56+NKG2C+ clonotypes ranked among the top 10 CD8+ clonotypes. It remained uncertain whether the expanded NKG2C+ T cell clones were specific for HCMV antigens.

On this clonotype itself: The antigen remains unidentified.

Reanalyzing the 5' RACE reads, TCRdb keeps one entry per CDR3 protein, without DNA. Its clone listing holds 130,000 to 150,000 distinct CDR3 sequences. Sequenced input: blood T cells: a sorted CD56 or NKG2C T cell subset, CD4+ or CD8+ T cells, or bulk PBMC T cells (not recorded which). The sequence derives from a man younger than 35 in good health.

This chain's CDR3 is CSASEGSGSWADTQYF. V and J are TRBV20-1 and TRBJ2-3; TCRdb indicates TRBD2, and absent DNA this call remains unverified. Germline V gene sequence: CDR1 DFQATT, CDR2 SNEGSKA (reference sequence). The CDR3 runs 16 residues.